This TCR beta chain was found in a study of neurological immune-mediated disorders. Overall study results and limits: According to phylogenetic grouping, one related-CDR3 cluster, a possible signature, contained the repertoires of 18 of 34 multiple sclerosis patients.

Time point here: longitudinal time-point 3. The sample holds many counts of this clonotype. Antigen: not known. 5'RACE employing 10-nucleotide random UMIs yielded the cDNA. TCRdb re-called the 5' RACE reads through MiXCR, storing one row per CDR3 protein. The sample records about 80,000 distinct CDR3 sequences, 3.5% to 4.5% being singletons. CDR1 and CDR2 from the germline V gene are SGHVS and FQNEAQ. The CDR3 runs to 15 residues. V shed 4 bases and J shed 1 base, with 11 bases lying between them. The rearrangement uses TRBV7-8 and TRBJ1-3; D may be TRBD1 (5 bases). This clonotype was obtained from a woman aged 60-75 years with multiple sclerosis. The sample taken for sequencing was PBMCs. The CDR3 region is CASSSAGRSGNTIYF. The CDR3, as DNA: TGTGCCAGCAGCTCCGCAGGGAGGTCTGGAAACACCATATATTTT.